This T cell receptor beta chain comes out of a study of blood T cells in healthy people across ages (dated by TCRdb to the mid-2010s). Looking at the study overall: In model experiments, template switching captured roughly one uniquely barcoded TCR beta cDNA molecule for every two T cells. Age-related changes in TCR beta repertoire diversity were measured in the study by deep sequencing normalized with unique cDNA molecular identifiers. Four age groups were formed from the donors: young (average 16 years), middle-aged (around 39), aged (62) and long-lived (around 82). To avoid experimental bias, donors of different ages were spread randomly across the sequencing lanes. Two additional independent replicas of 1 million unique cDNA reads from the same blood draw were analyzed for two donors (one aged 18 to 30 and one aged 80 or older).

Overall results and qualifications from the work: The percentage of naive T cells measured by flow cytometry correlated strongly with observed TCR beta diversity. Estimates of total diversity based on one million sequenced T cells were considered lower bounds and underestimates. Observed TCR beta diversity per million T cells fell roughly linearly with age, and a significant reduction was already apparent by age about 36. Since profiling was done on bulk unsorted PBMCs, naive and antigen-experienced compartments could not be conclusively compared. Because donor CMV infection status was unknown, age-related changes in expanded clonotypes were potentially confounded. Compared with the aged group, more naive CD4+ T cells, fewer expanded clones and increased TCR diversity were shown by the long-lived group, suggesting age selection.

Donors were 39 systemically healthy Caucasian individuals from Russia aged about 6 to 100 years. Each donor gave 9 to 10 milliliters of peripheral blood, collected into EDTA-treated Vacutainer tubes. PBMCs were isolated by Ficoll-Paque density-gradient centrifugation, with at least 7 million obtained per sample. Total RNA, at least 5 micrograms per sample, was extracted from PBMCs with Trizol reagent. For every donor, an aliquot of PBMCs went through flow cytometry to measure the percentages of naive CD45RAhigh/CD27high T cells. The library came from 5' RACE. The sequencer was an Illumina HiSeq 2500. A second PCR of about 6 to 11 cycles was performed with a sample-barcoded 5' primer and a J-beta primer mix. A template-switch 5' adaptor carrying 12 random nucleotides introduced a unique molecular identifier onto each TCR beta cDNA molecule. Each sample yielded at least 2.5 million CDR3-containing paired-end reads. The Mint cDNA synthesis kit, primed by a TRBC-specific oligonucleotide, was used to synthesize first-strand cDNA from all RNA. Following uracil-DNA glycosylase treatment, a first 18-cycle PCR with universal primers M1SS and BC2_uni_R was performed on all cDNA. The original pipeline was this. Each sample was normalized by randomly selecting 1 million high-quality reads, each carrying a distinct molecular identifier. Instead of being binned into consensus sequences, reads that shared molecular identifiers were thrown out. MiTCR, with a Q25 quality threshold and the strictest error-elimination algorithm, was used for CDR3 identification, clonotype clustering and error correction. A nonparametric unseen species model with Euler transformation was used to estimate a lower bound on total TCR beta diversity. TCRdb trimmed the raw reads at Q25, called clones with MiXCR and kept productive beta chains. Under each unique CDR3 protein, matching rows form one entry showing the most common genes and DNA. For this entry, the V and J calls and clone size follow TCRdb and not the study's own pipeline. For this sample the table gives 850,000 to 1,000,000 distinct CDR3 sequences, of which roughly 48% were detected only once. 13% of the sample belongs to the ten largest clones.

In regard to this clonotype: This clone's antigen is unknown. No base quality values were provided; no much bigger clone lies one nucleotide off.

The CDR3 goes from the cysteine to the phenylalanine over 13 residues. The sequence is cut down to CDR3 DNA, 39 bases in frame from base 1. V and J are truncated by 0 bases and 6 bases respectively, leaving an intervening sequence of 8 bases. The germline V gene encodes CDR1 LGHDT and CDR2 YNNKEL (reference sequence). This receptor was obtained from a man in his thirties or forties in good health. The chain couples TRBV3-1 to TRBJ2-5; a tentative D match to TRBD2 spans 5 bases. The sequenced material came from blood. The CDR3 region reads CASSQDTGKTQYF. The nucleotide sequence reads TGTGCCAGCAGCCAAGATACGGGAAAGACCCAGTACTTC.